This entry features one T cell receptor (beta chain) sequence. Its antigen is as yet unknown. Profiling relied on immunoSEQ multiplex PCR, and the TCRdb table lists in-frame clones only, not all of them. The table includes about 2.4 million clones, 93% detected once. The data were taken from a study of shared clonotypes between healthy human individuals. General observations from the study: Clonotypes that were shared across a handful of donors made up around 5% of naive CD4 clonotypes.

Sequenced sample: naive CD4+ T cells from PBMCs. Regarding subset: CD45RA+ positively selected. The receptor was derived from a man younger than 35 in good health. Some clones in this sample may be carry-over from other donors' samples.

CDR3 loop: CASSSSGGLEQYF. CDR3 sequence (DNA): TGTGCCAGCAGTTCCTCGGGCGGCCTGGAGCAGTACTTC. The chain joins TRBV6-5 to TRBJ2-7, with unresolved D. Trimming took 4 bases from V and 7 from J, leaving 14 bases between them. Germline V gene lookup returns CDR1 MNHEY and CDR2 SVGAGI. This CDR3 spans 13 amino acids.